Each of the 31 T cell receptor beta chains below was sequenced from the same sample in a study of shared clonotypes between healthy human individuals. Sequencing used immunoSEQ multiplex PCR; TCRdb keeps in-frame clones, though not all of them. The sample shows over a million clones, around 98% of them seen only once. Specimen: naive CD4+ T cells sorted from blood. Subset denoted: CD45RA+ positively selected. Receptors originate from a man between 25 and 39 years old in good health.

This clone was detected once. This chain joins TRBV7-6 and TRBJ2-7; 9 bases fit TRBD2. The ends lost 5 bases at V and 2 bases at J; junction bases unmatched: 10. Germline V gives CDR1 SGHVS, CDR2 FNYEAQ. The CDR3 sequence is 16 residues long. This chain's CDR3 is CASSLGVAGVPYEQYF. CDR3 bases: TGTGCCAGCAGCCTAGGTGTAGCGGGAGTTCCCTACGAGCAGTACTTC.

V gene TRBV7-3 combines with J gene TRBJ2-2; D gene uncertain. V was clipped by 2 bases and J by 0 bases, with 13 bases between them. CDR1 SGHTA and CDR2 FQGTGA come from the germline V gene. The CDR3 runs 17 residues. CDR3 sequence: CASSLFGGNANTGELFF. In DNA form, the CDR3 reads TGTGCCAGCAGCTTATTCGGCGGAAACGCGAACACCGGGGAGCTGTTTTTT.

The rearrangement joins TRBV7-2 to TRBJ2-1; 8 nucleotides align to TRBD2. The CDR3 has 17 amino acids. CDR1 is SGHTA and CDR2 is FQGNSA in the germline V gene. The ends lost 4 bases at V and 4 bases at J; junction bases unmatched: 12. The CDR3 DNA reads TGTGCCAGCAGCTCCCGATCTATACGGGAGGGGTACAATGAGCAGTTCTTC. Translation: CASSSRSIREGYNEQFF.

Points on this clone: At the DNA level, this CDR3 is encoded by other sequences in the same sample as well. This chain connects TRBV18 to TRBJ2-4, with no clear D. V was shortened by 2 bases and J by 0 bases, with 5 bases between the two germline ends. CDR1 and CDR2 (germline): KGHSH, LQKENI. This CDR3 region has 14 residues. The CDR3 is CASSPDLAKNIQYF. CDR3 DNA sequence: TGTGCCAGCTCACCAGACCTAGCCAAAAACATTCAGTACTTC.

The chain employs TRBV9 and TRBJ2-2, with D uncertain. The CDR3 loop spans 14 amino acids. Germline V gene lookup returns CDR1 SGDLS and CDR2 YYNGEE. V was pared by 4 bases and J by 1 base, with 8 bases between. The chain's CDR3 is CASSLDLNTGELFF. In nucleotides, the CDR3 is TGTGCCAGCAGCTTAGACTTGAACACCGGGGAGCTGTTTTTT.

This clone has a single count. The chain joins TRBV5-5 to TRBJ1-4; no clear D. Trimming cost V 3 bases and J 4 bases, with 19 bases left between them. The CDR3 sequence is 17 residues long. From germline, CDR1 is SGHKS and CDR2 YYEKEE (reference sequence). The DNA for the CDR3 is TGTGCCAGCAGCTCGGATCTCCGAAGGCTTCATAATGAAAAACTGTTTTTT. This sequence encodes CASSSDLRRLHNEKLFF.

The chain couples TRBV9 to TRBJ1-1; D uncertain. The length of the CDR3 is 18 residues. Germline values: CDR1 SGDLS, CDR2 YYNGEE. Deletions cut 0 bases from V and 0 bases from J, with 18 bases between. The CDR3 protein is CASSVGPTTGAMNTEAFF. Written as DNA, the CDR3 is TGTGCCAGCAGCGTAGGTCCCACCACCGGCGCAATGAACACTGAAGCTTTCTTT.

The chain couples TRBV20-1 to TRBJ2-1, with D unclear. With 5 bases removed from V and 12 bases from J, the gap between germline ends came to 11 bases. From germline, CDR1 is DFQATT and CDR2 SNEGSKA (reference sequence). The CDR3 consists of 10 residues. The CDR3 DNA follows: TGCAGTGCTGGGAAGGTGTCGCAGTTCTTC. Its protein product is CSAGKVSQFF.

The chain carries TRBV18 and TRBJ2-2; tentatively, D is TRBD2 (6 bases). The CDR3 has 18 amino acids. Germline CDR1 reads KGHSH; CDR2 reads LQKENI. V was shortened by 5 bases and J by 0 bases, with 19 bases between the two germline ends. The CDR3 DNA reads TGTGCCAGCTCAGCTCTAGCCAATGCGGGATCGAACACCGGGGAGCTGTTTTTT. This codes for CASSALANAGSNTGELFF.

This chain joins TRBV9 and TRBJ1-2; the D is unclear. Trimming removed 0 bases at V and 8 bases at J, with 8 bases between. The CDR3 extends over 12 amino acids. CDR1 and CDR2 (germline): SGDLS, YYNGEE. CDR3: CASSVDAGGYTF. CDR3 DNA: TGTGCCAGCAGCGTAGACGCTGGGGGCTACACCTTC.

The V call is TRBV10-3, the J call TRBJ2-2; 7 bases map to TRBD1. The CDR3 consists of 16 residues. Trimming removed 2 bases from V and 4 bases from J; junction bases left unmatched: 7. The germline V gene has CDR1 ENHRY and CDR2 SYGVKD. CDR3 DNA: TGTGCCATCAGTGAGCAGGTGACAGGGATCACCGGGGAGCTGTTTTTT. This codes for CAISEQVTGITGELFF.

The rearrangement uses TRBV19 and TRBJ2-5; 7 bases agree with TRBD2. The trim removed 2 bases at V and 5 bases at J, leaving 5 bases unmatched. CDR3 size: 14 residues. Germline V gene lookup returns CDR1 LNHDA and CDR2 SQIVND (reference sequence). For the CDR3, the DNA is TGTGCCAGTAGTATACAAGCGGGACCTGAGACCCAGTACTTC. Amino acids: CASSIQAGPETQYF.

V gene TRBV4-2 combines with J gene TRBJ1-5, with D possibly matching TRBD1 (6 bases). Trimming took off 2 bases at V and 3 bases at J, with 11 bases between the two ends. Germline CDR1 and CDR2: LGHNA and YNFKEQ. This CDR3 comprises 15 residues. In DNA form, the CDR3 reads TGTGCCAGCAGCCAAAGGAGACAGGTCAATCAGCCCCAGCATTTT. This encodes CASSQRRQVNQPQHF.

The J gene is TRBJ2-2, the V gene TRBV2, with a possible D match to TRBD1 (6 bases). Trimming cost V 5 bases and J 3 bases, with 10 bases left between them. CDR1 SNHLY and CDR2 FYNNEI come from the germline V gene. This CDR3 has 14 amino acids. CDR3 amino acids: CASSMDRHTGELFF. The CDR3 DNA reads TGTGCCAGCAGTATGGACAGACACACCGGGGAGCTGTTTTTT.

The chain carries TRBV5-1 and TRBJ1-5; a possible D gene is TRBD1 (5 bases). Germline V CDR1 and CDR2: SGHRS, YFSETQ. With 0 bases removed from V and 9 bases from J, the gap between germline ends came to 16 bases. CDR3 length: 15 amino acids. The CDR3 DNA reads TGCGCCAGCAGCTTGGAGGGGACCGGCGATGGGCCCCAGCATTTT. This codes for CASSLEGTGDGPQHF.

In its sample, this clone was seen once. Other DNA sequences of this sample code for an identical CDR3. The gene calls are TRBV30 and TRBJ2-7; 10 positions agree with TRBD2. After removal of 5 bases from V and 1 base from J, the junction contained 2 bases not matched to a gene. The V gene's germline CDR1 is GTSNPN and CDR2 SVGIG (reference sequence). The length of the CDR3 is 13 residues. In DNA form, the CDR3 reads TGTGCCTGGTCTAGCGGGAGTTCCTACGAGCAGTACTTC. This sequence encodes CAWSSGSSYEQYF. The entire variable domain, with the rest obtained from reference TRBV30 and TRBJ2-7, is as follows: SQTIHQWPATLVQPVGSPLSLECTVEGTSNPNLYWYRQAAGRGLQLLFYSVGIGQISSEVPQNLSASRPQDRQFILSSKKLLLSDSGFYLCAWSSGSSYEQYFGPGTRLTVT.

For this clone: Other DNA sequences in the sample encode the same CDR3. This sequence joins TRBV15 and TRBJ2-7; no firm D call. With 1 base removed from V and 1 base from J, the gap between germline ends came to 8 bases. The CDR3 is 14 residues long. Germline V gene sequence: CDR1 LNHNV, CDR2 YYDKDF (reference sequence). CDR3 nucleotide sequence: TGTGCCACCAGCAGAGCGGCAGGATCCTACGAGCAGTACTTC. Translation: CATSRAAGSYEQYF.

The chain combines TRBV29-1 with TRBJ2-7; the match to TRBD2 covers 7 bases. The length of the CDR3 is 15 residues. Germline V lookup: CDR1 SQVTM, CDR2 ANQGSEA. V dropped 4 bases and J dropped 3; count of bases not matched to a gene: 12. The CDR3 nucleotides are TGCAGCGTTGGGGGAGGAGGTGCGGGAGTCTACGAGCAGTACTTC. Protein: CSVGGGGAGVYEQYF.

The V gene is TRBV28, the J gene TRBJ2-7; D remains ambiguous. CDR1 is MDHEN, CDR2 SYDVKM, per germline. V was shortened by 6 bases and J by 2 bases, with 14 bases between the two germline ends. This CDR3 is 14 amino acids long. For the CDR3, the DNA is TGTGCCAGCAGAGCACCCCGGGTGCCCTACGAGCAGTACTTC. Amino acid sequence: CASRAPRVPYEQYF.

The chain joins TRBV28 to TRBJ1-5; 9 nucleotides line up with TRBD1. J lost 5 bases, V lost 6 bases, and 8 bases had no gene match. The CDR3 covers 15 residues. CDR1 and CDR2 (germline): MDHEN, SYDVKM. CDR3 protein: CASSHRDRVYQPQHF. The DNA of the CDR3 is TGTGCCAGCAGCCACCGGGACAGGGTTTATCAGCCCCAGCATTTT.

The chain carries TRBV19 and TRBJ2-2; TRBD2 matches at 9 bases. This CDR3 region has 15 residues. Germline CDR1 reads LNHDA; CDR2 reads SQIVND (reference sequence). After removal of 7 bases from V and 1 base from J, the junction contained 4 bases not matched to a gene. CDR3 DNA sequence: TGTGCCAGTACACTTAGCGGGAGGAACACCGGGGAGCTGTTTTTT. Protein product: CASTLSGRNTGELFF.

CDR3 bases: TGCGCCAGCAGCCTGGGACTAGCGGGAGTCGATGAGCAGTTCTTC. Amino acid sequence: CASSLGLAGVDEQFF. This chain connects TRBV4-1 to TRBJ2-1; the match to TRBD2 covers 14 bases. Germline CDR1 reads MGHRA; CDR2 reads YSYEKL. The V segment lost 4 bases and the J segment 8 bases; nucleotides outside the gene matches: 4. This CDR3 region has 15 residues.

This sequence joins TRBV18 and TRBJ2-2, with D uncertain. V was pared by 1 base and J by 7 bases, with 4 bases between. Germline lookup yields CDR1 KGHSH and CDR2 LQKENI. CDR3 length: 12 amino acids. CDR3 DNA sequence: TGTGCCAGCTCACCACGAAACGGGGAGCTGTTTTTT. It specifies CASSPRNGELFF. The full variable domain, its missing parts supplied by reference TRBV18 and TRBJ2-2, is NAGVMQNPRHLVRRRGQEARLRCSPMKGHSHVYWYRQLPEEGLKFMVYLQKENIIDESGMPKERFSAEFPKEGPSILRIQQVVRGDSAAYFCASSPRNGELFFGEGSRLTVL.

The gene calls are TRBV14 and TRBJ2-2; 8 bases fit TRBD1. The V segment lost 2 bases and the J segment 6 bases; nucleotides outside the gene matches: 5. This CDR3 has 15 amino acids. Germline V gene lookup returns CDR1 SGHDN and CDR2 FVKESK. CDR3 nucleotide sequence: TGTGCCAGCAGCCAATACAGGGGGGTTGCCGGGGAGCTGTTTTTT. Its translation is CASSQYRGVAGELFF.

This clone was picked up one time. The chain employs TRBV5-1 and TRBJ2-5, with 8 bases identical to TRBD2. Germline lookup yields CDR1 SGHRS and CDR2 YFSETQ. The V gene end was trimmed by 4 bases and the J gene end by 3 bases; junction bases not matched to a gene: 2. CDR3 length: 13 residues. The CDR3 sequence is CASSGAGEETQYF. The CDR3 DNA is TGCGCCAGCAGCGGAGCGGGAGAAGAGACCCAGTACTTC.

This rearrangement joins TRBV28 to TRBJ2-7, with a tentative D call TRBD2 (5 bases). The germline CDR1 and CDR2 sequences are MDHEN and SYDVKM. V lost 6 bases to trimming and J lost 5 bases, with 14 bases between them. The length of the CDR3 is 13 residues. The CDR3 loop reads CASSPPEVHEQYF. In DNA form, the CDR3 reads TGTGCCAGCAGCCCACCGGAGGTCCACGAGCAGTACTTC.

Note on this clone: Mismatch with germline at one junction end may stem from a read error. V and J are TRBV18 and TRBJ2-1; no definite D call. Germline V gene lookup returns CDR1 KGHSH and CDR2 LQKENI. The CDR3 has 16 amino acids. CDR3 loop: CASSPNFGRISNGQFF. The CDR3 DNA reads TGTGCCAGCTCACCAAATTTCGGACGAATTAGCAATGGGCAGTTCTTC.

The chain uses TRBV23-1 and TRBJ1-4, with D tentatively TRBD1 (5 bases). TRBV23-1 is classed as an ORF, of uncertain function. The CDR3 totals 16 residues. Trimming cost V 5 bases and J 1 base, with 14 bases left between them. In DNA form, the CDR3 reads TGCGCCAGCAGTGCCTTTCGGGGGATAACTAATGAAAAACTGTTTTTT. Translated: CASSAFRGITNEKLFF.

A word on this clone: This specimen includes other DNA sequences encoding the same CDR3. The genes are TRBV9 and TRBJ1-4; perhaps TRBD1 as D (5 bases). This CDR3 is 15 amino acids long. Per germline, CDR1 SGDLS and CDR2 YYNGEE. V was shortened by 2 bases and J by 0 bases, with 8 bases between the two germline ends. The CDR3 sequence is CASSVTGATNEKLFF. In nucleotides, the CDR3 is TGTGCCAGCAGCGTCACAGGAGCAACTAATGAAAAACTGTTTTTT.

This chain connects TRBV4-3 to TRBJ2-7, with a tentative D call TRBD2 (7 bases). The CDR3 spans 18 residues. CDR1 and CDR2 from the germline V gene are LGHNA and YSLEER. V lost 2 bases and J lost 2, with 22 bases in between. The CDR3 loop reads CASSQRLGGARGPYEQYF. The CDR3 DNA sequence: TGCGCCAGCAGCCAACGCCTAGGGGGGGCCAGGGGTCCCTACGAGCAGTACTTC.

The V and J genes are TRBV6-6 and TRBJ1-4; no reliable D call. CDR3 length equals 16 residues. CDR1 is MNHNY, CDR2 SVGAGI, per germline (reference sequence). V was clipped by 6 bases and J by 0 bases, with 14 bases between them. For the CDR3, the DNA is TGTGCCAGCAGCCTAAGACCGGTTGCAACTAATGAAAAACTGTTTTTT. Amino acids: CASSLRPVATNEKLFF.